This TCR beta chain was found in a study of long-term antiretroviral therapy in people with HIV. Study-wide findings and caveats: Controls had broader CDR3 length ranges than HIV repertoires did.

CDR1 SGHTA and CDR2 FQGNSA come from the germline V gene. V gave up 3 bases and J gave up 4 bases, with 5 bases separating them. The CDR3 extends over 12 amino acids. As regards this clone: No antigen is known for it.

This was the immunoSEQ v3.0 assay at survey level. Sequencing was performed with immunoSEQ multiplex PCR; in TCRdb, only in-frame clones are kept and a portion is missing. Of roughly 39,000 clones listed, 80% to 90% are singletons. This specimen was unsorted PBMCs, taken just before starting antiretroviral therapy. The V gene is TRBV7-2, the J gene TRBJ2-3, with D maybe TRBD2 (5 bases). This TCR came from a woman younger than 35 with HIV. The CDR3: CASSLGADTQYF. CDR3 DNA sequence: TGTGCCAGCAGCTTGGGAGCAGATACGCAGTATTTT.